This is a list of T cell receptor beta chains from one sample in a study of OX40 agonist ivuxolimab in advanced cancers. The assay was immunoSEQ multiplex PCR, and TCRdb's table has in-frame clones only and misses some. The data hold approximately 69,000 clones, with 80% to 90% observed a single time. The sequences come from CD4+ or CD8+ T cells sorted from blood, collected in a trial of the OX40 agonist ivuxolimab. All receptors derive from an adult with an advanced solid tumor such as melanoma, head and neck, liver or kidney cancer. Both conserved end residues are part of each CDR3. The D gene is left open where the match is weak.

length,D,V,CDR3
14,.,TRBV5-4,CASSLGGAASPLHF
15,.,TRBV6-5,CASSSGRTGRTEAFF
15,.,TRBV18,CASSPTGRSNEKLFF
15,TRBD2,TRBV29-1,CSVAGGRDKTYEQYF
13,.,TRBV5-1,CATPRGRNSPLHF
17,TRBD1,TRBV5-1,CASSLVGTDLNNEKLFF
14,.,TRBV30,CAWNDSPGGREAFF
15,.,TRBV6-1,CASSENRRGNSPLHF
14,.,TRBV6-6,CASRSPRQDGTQYF
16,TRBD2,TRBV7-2,CASILVAGSSYNEQFF
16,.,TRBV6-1,CASSATRSAGGETQYF
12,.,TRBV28,CASTPTGGELFF
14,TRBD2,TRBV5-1,CASSLRGGFREQYF
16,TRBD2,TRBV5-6,CASSLLREGRSAEQFF
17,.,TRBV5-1,CASSLQGRDGAYNEQFF
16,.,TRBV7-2,CASSSRQASMNTEAFF
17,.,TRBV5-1,CASSRAGAGTSTDTQYF
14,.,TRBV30,CAWSVQGSSREQFF
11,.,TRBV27,CASSHQETQYF
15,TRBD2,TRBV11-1,CASSLGTSGGHEQFF
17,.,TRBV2,CASRMYWGSSITDTQYF
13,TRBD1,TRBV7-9,CASRNTGADTQYF
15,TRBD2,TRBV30,CALLAGGKPKETQYF
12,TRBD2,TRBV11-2,CVSSLAGETQYF